This T cell receptor beta chain was identified during a study of identical twins. Study-wide results and caveats: Within beta out-of-frame sequences, the excess sharing observed between twins was weaker. Carriage of fewer insertions was seen in abundant cord blood beta clonotypes, whereas memory repertoires showed none.

Germline lookup yields CDR1 SGHRS and CDR2 YFSETQ. The V gene lost 0 bases and the J gene lost 7 bases, with 11 bases spanning the gap. This CDR3 region has 14 residues. No donor was unhealthy or non-Caucasian. This clonotype was detected many times. What it binds is not known. After template switching added a universal primer site, the resulting cDNA carried unique molecular identifiers. TCRdb reprocessed the 5' RACE reads with MiXCR, giving one entry per CDR3 protein. The sample lists under 300,000 distinct CDR3 sequences; over 12% were seen once. The chain combines TRBV5-1 with TRBJ2-1; a weak D match, TRBD2 (6 bases). The sequence was collected from a woman younger than 30 in good health. The material sequenced was memory (CD45RO+) T cells sorted from blood. This chain's CDR3 is CASSLGGLGNEQFF. CDR3 DNA: TGCGCCAGCAGCTTGGGGGGACTTGGGAATGAGCAGTTCTTC.